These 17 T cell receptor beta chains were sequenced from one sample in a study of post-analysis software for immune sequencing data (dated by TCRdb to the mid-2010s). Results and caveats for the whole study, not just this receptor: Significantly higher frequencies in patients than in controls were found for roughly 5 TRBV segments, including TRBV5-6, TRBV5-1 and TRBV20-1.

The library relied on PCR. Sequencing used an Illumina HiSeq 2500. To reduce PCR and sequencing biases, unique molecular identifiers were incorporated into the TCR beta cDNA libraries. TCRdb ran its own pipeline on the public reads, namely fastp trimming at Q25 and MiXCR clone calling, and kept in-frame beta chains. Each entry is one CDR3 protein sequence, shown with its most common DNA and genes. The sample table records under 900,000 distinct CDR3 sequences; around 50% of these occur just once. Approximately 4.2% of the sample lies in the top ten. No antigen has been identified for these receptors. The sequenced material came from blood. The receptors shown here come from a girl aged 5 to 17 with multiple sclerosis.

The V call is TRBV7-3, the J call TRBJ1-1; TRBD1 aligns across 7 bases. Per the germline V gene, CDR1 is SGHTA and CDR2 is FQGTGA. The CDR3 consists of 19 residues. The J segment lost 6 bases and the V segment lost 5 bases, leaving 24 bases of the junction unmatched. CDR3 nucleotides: TGTGCCAGCAGCCCCGGGACAGTCAAGATTCCCCTAGGATTATCTGAAGCTTTCTTT. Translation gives CASSPGTVKIPLGLSEAFF.

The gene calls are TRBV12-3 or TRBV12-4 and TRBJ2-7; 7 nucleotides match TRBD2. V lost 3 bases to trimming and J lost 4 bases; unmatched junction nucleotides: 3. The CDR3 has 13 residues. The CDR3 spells CASSFWGGYEQYF. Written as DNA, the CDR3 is TGTGCCAGCAGTTTTTGGGGGGGATACGAGCAGTACTTC.

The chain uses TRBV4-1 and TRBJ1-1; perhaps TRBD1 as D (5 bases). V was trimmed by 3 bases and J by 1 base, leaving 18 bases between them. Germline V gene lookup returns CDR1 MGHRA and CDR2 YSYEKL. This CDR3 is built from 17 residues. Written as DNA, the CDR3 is TGCGCCAGCAGCCAGGTCGGGGGGGGAGGAAGGAACACTGAAGCTTTCTTT. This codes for CASSQVGGGGRNTEAFF.

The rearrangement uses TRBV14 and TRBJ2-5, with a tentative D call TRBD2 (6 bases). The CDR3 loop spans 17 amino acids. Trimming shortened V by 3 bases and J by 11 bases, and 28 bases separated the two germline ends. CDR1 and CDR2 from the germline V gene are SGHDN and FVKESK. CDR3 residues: CASSHPGLINQSNEQYF. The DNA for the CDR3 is TGTGCCAGCAGCCACCCGGGACTTATAAACCAGTCCAATGAGCAGTACTTC.

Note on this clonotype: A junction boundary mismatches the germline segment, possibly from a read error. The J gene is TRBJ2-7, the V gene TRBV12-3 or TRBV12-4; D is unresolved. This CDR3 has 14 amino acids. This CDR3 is CACSFSRSSYEQYF. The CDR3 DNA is TGTGCCTGCAGTTTTTCGCGGAGCTCCTACGAGCAGTACTTC.

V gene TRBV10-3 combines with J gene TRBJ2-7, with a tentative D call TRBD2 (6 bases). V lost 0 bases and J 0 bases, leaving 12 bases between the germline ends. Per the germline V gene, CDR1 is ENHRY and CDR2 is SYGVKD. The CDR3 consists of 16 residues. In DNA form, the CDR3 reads TGTGCCATCAGTGAGTCGACGGCCGGGAGCTCCTACGAGCAGTACTTC. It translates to CAISESTAGSSYEQYF.

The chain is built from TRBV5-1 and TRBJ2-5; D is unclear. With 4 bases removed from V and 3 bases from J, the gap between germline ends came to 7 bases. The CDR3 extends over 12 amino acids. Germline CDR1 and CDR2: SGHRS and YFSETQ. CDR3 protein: CASSEPEETQYF. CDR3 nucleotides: TGCGCCAGCAGCGAGCCCGAAGAGACCCAGTACTTC.

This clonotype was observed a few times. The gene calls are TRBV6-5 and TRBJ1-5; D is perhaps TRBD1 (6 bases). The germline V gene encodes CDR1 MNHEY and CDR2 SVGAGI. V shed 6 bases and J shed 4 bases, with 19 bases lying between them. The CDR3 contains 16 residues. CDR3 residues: CASSSGGRVGNQPQHF. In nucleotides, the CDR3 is TGTGCCAGCAGCTCCGGGGGCAGGGTGGGTAATCAGCCCCAGCATTTT.

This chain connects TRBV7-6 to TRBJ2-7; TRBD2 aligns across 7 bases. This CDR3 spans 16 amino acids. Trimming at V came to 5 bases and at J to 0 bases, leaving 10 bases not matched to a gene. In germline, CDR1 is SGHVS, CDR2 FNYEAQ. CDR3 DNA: TGTGCCAGCAGCCACTACGACGGGGGGAGCTCCTACGAGCAGTACTTC. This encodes CASSHYDGGSSYEQYF.

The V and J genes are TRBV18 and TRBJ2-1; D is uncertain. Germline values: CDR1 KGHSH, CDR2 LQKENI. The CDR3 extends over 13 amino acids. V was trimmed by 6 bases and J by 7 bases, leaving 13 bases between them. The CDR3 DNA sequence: TGTGCCAGCTCCCCTCTCTCCCAGAATGAGCAGTTCTTC. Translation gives CASSPLSQNEQFF.

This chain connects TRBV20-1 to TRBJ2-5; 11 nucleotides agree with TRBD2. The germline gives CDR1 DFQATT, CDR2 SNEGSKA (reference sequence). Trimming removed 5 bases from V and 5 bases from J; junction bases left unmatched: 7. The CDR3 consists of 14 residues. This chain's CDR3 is CSAVELAGEETQYF. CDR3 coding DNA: TGCAGTGCTGTCGAACTAGCGGGAGAGGAGACCCAGTACTTC.

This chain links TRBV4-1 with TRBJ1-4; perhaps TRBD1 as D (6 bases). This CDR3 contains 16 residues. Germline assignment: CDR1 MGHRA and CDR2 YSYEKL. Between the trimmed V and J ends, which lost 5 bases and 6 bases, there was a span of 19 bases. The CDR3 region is CASSSRQAGRDEKLFF. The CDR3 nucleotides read TGCGCCAGCAGCTCGCGACAGGCAGGCAGGGATGAAAAACTGTTTTTT.

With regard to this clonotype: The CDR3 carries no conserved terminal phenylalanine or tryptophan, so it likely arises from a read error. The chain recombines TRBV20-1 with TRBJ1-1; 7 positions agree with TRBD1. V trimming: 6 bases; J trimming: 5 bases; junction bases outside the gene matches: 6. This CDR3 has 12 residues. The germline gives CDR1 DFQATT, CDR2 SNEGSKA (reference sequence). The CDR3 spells CSARTGETEAFV. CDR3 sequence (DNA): TGCAGTGCCCGAACAGGGGAGACTGAAGCTTTCGTT.

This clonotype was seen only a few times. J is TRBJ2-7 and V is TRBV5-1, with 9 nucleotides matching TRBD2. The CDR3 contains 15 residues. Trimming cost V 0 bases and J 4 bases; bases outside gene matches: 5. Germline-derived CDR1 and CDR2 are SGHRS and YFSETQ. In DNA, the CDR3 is TGCGCCAGCAGCTTGGTGGCGGGAGGGGAATACGAGCAGTACTTC. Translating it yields CASSLVAGGEYEQYF.

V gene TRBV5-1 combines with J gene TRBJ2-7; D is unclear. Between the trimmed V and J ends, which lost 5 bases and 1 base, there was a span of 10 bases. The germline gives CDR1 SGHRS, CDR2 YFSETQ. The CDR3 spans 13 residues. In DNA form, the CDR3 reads TGCGCCAGCAGTTCGGCAGCTTCCTACGAGCAGTACTTC. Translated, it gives CASSSAASYEQYF.

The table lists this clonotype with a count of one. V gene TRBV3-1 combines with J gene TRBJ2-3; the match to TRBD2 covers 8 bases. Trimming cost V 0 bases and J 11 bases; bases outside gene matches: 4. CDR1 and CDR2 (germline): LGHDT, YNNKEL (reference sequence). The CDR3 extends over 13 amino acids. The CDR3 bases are TGTGCCAGCAGCCAAGAGTATAGCGGGAAGCAGTATTTT. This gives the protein CASSQEYSGKQYF.

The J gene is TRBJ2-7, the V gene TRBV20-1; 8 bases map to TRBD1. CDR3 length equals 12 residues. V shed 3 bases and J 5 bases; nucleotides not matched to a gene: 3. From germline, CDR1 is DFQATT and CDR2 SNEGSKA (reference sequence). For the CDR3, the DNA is TGCAGTGCTAGCCCGGACAGGGACGAGCAGTACTTC. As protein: CSASPDRDEQYF.